The present entry profiles one T cell receptor beta chain with its context. TCRdb keeps only in-frame clones here, not all; method: immunoSEQ multiplex PCR. The sample shows around 290,000 clones, 90% of them seen only once. The source of the sample is a study of blood T cell repertoires in COVID-19. The receptor was derived from a woman aged 25 to 45 who had recovered from COVID-19. The sequencing sample was made of PBMCs or T cells enriched from blood (not recorded which).

The CDR3, as DNA: TGTGCCAGCAGCCAAGGGTACGAGCGGGAGGTCGCAGATACGCAGTATTTT. It is translated as CASSQGYEREVADTQYF. The gene calls are TRBV14 and TRBJ2-3; the match to TRBD2 covers 9 bases. The CDR3 sequence is 17 residues long. Germline trimming cut 1 base from V and 4 bases from J; bases unmatched to any gene: 9. From germline, CDR1 is SGHDN and CDR2 FVKESK.